These T cell receptor beta chains were read from a single sample in a study of T cell responses to AZD1222 COVID-19 vaccine. This table comes from immunoSEQ multiplex PCR, and its TCRdb copy is limited to in-frame clones, with some not included. The table lists around 110,000 clones, 80% to 90% of them singletons, with approximately 3.1% in the top ten. The source was peripheral blood, collected on day 0 of AZD1222 vaccination. The receptors derive from an adult in good health. Each CDR3 is given with its conserved first and last residue. The order of the fields is CDR3 length, clone size, J gene, D gene, V gene, CDR3 DNA, CDR3 protein. A D gene is named only where the DNA matches it firmly. Expanded clones are given a class, and other clones once, few, many or no size at all.

length: 15; size: -; J: TRBJ1-2; D: -; V: TRBV27; DNA: TGTGCCAGCAGTTTAATAAGGGGTGCTTTGGGTGGCTACACCTTC; CDR3: CASSLIRGALGGYTF
length: 15; size: -; J: TRBJ1-2; D: TRBD1; V: TRBV24-1; DNA: TGTGCCACCAGTGATTCGACCGGGACAGATCTTGGCTACACCTTC; CDR3: CATSDSTGTDLGYTF
length: 16; size: -; J: TRBJ2-1; D: TRBD2; V: TRBV7-2; DNA: TGTGCCAGCAGCTTAGCGGTAGCGGGAGGGAACAATGAGCAGTTCTTC; CDR3: CASSLAVAGGNNEQFF
length: 13; size: once; J: TRBJ1-5; D: -; V: TRBV5-5; DNA: TGTGCCAGCAGCTTGGTACCTGCTCAGCCCCAGCATTTT; CDR3: CASSLVPAQPQHF
length: 14; size: once; J: TRBJ1-2; D: -; V: TRBV6-5; DNA: TGTGCCAGCAGGAGGACAAGAACTAACTATGGCTACACCTTC; CDR3: CASRRTRTNYGYTF
length: 15; size: -; J: TRBJ2-4; D: -; V: TRBV6-5; DNA: TGTGCCAGCAGCCGACTGGCTGGAGCCAAAAACATTCAGTACTTC; CDR3: CASSRLAGAKNIQYF
length: 15; size: -; J: TRBJ1-3; D: -; V: TRBV11-3; DNA: TGTGCCAGCAGCTTAGTTCGGGTGTCTGGAAACACCATATATTTT; CDR3: CASSLVRVSGNTIYF
length: 16; size: -; J: TRBJ2-1; D: TRBD2; V: TRBV7-2; DNA: TGTGCCAGCAGCTTAGCGGAGAAGCGGGGGGGCAATGAGCAGTTCTTC; CDR3: CASSLAEKRGGNEQFF
length: 14; size: -; J: TRBJ1-2; D: TRBD1; V: TRBV15; DNA: TGTGCCACCAGCAGACAGGGGGGTGACTATGGCTACACCTTC; CDR3: CATSRQGGDYGYTF
length: 14; size: -; J: TRBJ2-7; D: -; V: TRBV24-1; DNA: TGTGCCACCAGTGATCGCCGTCGCGCCTACGAGCAGTACTTC; CDR3: CATSDRRRAYEQYF
length: 16; size: -; J: TRBJ2-5; D: TRBD2; V: TRBV7-2; DNA: TGTGCCAGCAGCTTAGCCTCTAGCGGGGGACTAGAGACCCAGTACTTC; CDR3: CASSLASSGGLETQYF
length: 15; size: -; J: TRBJ1-5; D: -; V: TRBV2; DNA: TGTGCCAGCTGTTTAGGGTCTGTCGGCAATCAGCCCCAGCATTTT; CDR3: CASCLGSVGNQPQHF
length: 13; size: -; J: TRBJ1-2; D: TRBD1; V: TRBV7-2; DNA: TGTGCCAGCGGCGGGGACAGGGTTTATGGCTACACCTTC; CDR3: CASGGDRVYGYTF
length: 13; size: -; J: TRBJ1-1; D: -; V: TRBV20-1; DNA: TGCAGTGCTAGTAGGGGGAGGAACACTGAAGCTTTCTTT; CDR3: CSASRGRNTEAFF
length: 16; size: -; J: TRBJ2-1; D: TRBD2; V: TRBV7-9; DNA: TGTGCCAGCAGCCCCCCGGGACTAGCGGGAGAAACTGAGCAGTTCTTC; CDR3: CASSPPGLAGETEQFF
length: 15; size: once; J: TRBJ2-7; D: TRBD2; V: TRBV19; DNA: TGTGCCAGTAGTATAGGCCGCGGGGGGCCCTACGAGCAGTACTTC; CDR3: CASSIGRGGPYEQYF
length: 14; size: -; J: TRBJ2-3; D: -; V: TRBV9; DNA: TGTGCCAGCAGCGTAGCTTCCAGCACAGATACGCAGTATTTT; CDR3: CASSVASSTDTQYF
length: 13; size: few; J: TRBJ2-3; D: -; V: TRBV7-2; DNA: TGTGCCAGCAAATCGGGTGGGGGAGATACGCAGTATTTT; CDR3: CASKSGGGDTQYF
length: 15; size: -; J: TRBJ1-4; D: -; V: TRBV3-1/TRBV3-2; DNA: TGTGCCAGCAGCCTGTGGGGGGTAACTAATGAAAAACTGTTTTTT; CDR3: CASSLWGVTNEKLFF
length: 15; size: once; J: TRBJ1-6; D: -; V: TRBV18; DNA: TGTGCCAGCTCGCTCGGGACGGCTTCTAATTCACCCCTCCACTTT; CDR3: CASSLGTASNSPLHF
length: 15; size: -; J: TRBJ1-6; D: TRBD1; V: TRBV4-3; DNA: TGCGCCAGCAGCTTGACAGGGGCCCTTAATTCACCCCTCCACTTT; CDR3: CASSLTGALNSPLHF
length: 14; size: -; J: TRBJ2-7; D: -; V: TRBV6-6; DNA: TGTGCCAGCAGTTACCTTGACAGTTCCTACGAGCAGTACTTC; CDR3: CASSYLDSSYEQYF
length: 20; size: -; J: TRBJ2-3; D: TRBD2; V: TRBV6-2/TRBV6-3; DNA: TGTGCCAGCAGTTACCCCCAAGGGAGCGGGAGACTCCGACGCACAGATACGCAGTATTTT; CDR3: CASSYPQGSGRLRRTDTQYF
length: 19; size: -; J: TRBJ1-2; D: -; V: TRBV28; DNA: TGTGCCAGCAGTCCCAAACTTATCGGGGTGCCCTCTTCTAACTATGGCTACACCTTC; CDR3: CASSPKLIGVPSSNYGYTF
length: 13; size: few; J: TRBJ1-2; D: -; V: TRBV12-3/TRBV12-4; DNA: TGTGCCAGCAGTTTAGGCCACCTCTATGGCTACACCTTC; CDR3: CASSLGHLYGYTF
length: 13; size: -; J: TRBJ2-7; D: -; V: TRBV29-1; DNA: TGCAGCGTTGAAGTCGGGGGATTCTACGAGCAGTACTTC; CDR3: CSVEVGGFYEQYF
length: 13; size: -; J: TRBJ1-5; D: -; V: TRBV7-2; DNA: TGTGCCAGCAGCTTAGCTCCCAATCAGCCCCAGCATTTT; CDR3: CASSLAPNQPQHF
length: 15; size: -; J: TRBJ1-4; D: TRBD1; V: TRBV19; DNA: TGTGCCAGTGCTTTGCCCCAGGGGGTTATTGAAAAACTGTTTTTT; CDR3: CASALPQGVIEKLFF
length: 15; size: -; J: TRBJ1-2; D: TRBD1; V: TRBV5-1; DNA: TGCGCCAGCAGCCCGACAGGGGGCGCGGACTATGGCTACACCTTC; CDR3: CASSPTGGADYGYTF
length: 13; size: -; J: TRBJ1-2; D: -; V: TRBV5-1; DNA: TGCGCCAGCAGCTTGTCGGACGGCTATGGCTACACCTTC; CDR3: CASSLSDGYGYTF
length: 16; size: -; J: TRBJ1-4; D: -; V: TRBV4-2; DNA: TGTGCCAGCAGCCCTAAAGCCAACAGCCCTAATGAAAAACTGTTTTTT; CDR3: CASSPKANSPNEKLFF
length: 12; size: -; J: TRBJ1-2; D: -; V: TRBV30; DNA: TGTGCCTGGAGTTCTGGACAGCGGGGCTACACCTTC; CDR3: CAWSSGQRGYTF
length: 12; size: -; J: TRBJ2-1; D: -; V: TRBV25-1; DNA: TGTGCCAGCACTAGAATGAACAATGAGCAGTTCTTC; CDR3: CASTRMNNEQFF